This T cell receptor (beta chain) emerged from a study of cytomegalovirus exposure and HLA in healthy donors. Findings and limits, study-wide: HLA-A and HLA-B allele assignments for most subjects were reportedly predicted accurately using TCR beta sequences. Across donors, presence/absence analyses took sequencing depth to be roughly uniform.

With 60 Vbeta and 13 Jbeta primers, the PCR was carried out. Some clones are missing from TCRdb's copy, which holds only in-frame ones; the method was immunoSEQ multiplex PCR. Of some 120,000 clones listed, roughly three quarters were seen once; the top ten hold about 2%. A word on this clone: The antigen remains undetermined.

This sequence originates from a man between 18 and 35 years old in good health and CMV-seronegative. The sample taken for sequencing was PBMCs.

CDR3 loop: CASSYSGYREQFF. CDR3 DNA sequence: TGTGCCAGTAGTTACTCAGGGTATCGGGAGCAGTTCTTC. The chain joins TRBV19 to TRBJ2-1, with D possibly being TRBD1 (5 bases). V lost 5 bases and J lost 10, with 15 bases in between. Germline CDR1 reads LNHDA; CDR2 reads SQIVND (reference sequence). The CDR3 spans 13 residues.